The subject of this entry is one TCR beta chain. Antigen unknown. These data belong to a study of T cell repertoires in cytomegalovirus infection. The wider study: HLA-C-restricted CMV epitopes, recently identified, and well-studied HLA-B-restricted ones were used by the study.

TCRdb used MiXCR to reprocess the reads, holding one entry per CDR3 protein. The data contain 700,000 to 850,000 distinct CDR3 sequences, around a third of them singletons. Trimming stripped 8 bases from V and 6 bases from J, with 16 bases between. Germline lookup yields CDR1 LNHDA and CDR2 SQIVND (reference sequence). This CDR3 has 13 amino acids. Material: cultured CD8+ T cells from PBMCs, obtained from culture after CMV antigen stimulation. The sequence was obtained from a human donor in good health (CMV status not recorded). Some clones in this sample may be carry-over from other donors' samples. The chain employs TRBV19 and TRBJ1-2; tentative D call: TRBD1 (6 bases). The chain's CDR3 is CASGTTGPDGYTF. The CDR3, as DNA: TGTGCCAGTGGGACGACAGGCCCTGATGGCTACACCTTC.